A selection of T cell receptor beta chains follows, all from one sample in a study of cytomegalovirus exposure and HLA in healthy donors. Using immunoSEQ multiplex PCR, the repertoire was profiled, and TCRdb retains in-frame clones only, with some absent. In the table there are 150,000 to 200,000 clones, 75% to 90% of which are singletons. Sequencing used PBMCs. The receptors come from a man aged 50 to 59 in good health and CMV-seropositive. The CDR3 runs from the conserved cysteine through the conserved F or W. D genes are given only for firm matches. Expanded clones get a size class; other rows say once, few or many, or leave the size out.

v_call	d_call	j_call	clone_size	cdr3_length	cdr3_aa	cdr3_nt
TRBV11-2	NA	TRBJ1-2	NA	13	CASSYSREYGYTF	TGTGCCAGCAGCTACAGCCGAGAGTATGGCTACACCTTC
TRBV29-1	TRBD2	TRBJ2-1	NA	12	CSVLAGGNEQFF	TGCAGCGTTCTAGCGGGAGGGAATGAGCAGTTCTTC
TRBV7-2	TRBD1	TRBJ1-5	NA	16	CASSSLRTGGNQPQHF	TGTGCCAGCAGTTCGCTTCGGACAGGGGGCAATCAGCCCCAGCATTTT
TRBV19	TRBD2	TRBJ2-1	NA	16	CASSRMTSGGYNEQFF	TGTGCCAGTAGCAGAATGACTAGCGGGGGATACAATGAGCAGTTCTTC
TRBV7-9	NA	TRBJ1-2	NA	15	CASSPRLELPGGYTF	TGTGCCAGCAGCCCACGACTGGAACTCCCTGGGGGCTACACCTTC
TRBV30	NA	TRBJ1-1	NA	13	CAWSRTVNTEAFF	TGTGCCTGGAGTCGGACAGTCAACACTGAAGCTTTCTTT
TRBV28	TRBD2	TRBJ2-3	NA	17	CASSLGILAGGSDTQYF	TGTGCCAGCAGCCTAGGGATACTAGCGGGAGGATCAGATACGCAGTATTTT
TRBV4-1	NA	TRBJ1-4	few	15	CASSRVGPLNEKLFF	TGCGCCAGCAGCCGCGTGGGCCCTCTCAATGAAAAACTGTTTTTT
TRBV6-1	NA	TRBJ1-1	NA	14	CASSDGGGYTEAFF	TGTGCCAGCAGTGATGGCGGGGGCTACACTGAAGCTTTCTTT
TRBV5-1	TRBD2	TRBJ2-3	NA	15	CASSFFGGRADTQYF	TGCGCCAGCAGCTTTTTTGGCGGGAGGGCCGATACGCAGTATTTT
TRBV7-9	NA	TRBJ1-2	NA	15	CASSLDFGVGDGYTF	TGTGCCAGCAGCTTAGATTTCGGGGTGGGCGATGGCTACACCTTC
TRBV7-9	TRBD1	TRBJ2-7	NA	15	CASSFRDRDFDEQYF	TGTGCCAGCAGCTTCCGGGACAGGGATTTCGACGAGCAGTACTTC
TRBV4-2	NA	TRBJ1-1	NA	15	CASSQDRGVPTEAFF	TGTGCCAGCAGCCAAGATCGGGGGGTCCCCACTGAAGCTTTCTTT
TRBV5-1	NA	TRBJ1-1	NA	16	CASSLGYLAGHTEAFF	TGCGCCAGCAGCTTGGGGTATTTGGCGGGGCACACTGAAGCTTTCTTT
TRBV21-1	NA	TRBJ1-5	NA	18	CASSKVGGRGGGNQPQHF	TGTGCCAGCAGCAAAGTCGGGGGGAGGGGTGGTGGCAATCAGCCCCAGCATTTT
TRBV6-5	NA	TRBJ1-2	NA	14	CASSYSEQGDGYTF	TGTGCCAGCAGTTACTCGGAACAGGGCGATGGCTACACCTTC
TRBV6-1	NA	TRBJ1-5	NA	15	CASSGWTAYNQPQHF	TGTGCCAGCAGCGGGTGGACAGCGTACAATCAGCCCCAGCATTTT
TRBV19	NA	TRBJ1-1	NA	12	CAVRTWETEAFF	TGTGCCGTAAGGACTTGGGAGACTGAAGCTTTCTTT
TRBV10-3	NA	TRBJ2-6	NA	15	CAISESRSGANVLTF	TGTGCCATCAGTGAGTCTCGCTCTGGGGCCAACGTCCTGACTTTC
TRBV6-5	NA	TRBJ2-7	once	14	CASSYGTGLREQYF	TGTGCCAGCAGTTACGGAACAGGTTTAAGGGAGCAGTACTTC
TRBV28	NA	TRBJ2-2	NA	14	CASEIAANTGELFF	TGTGCCAGCGAGATTGCGGCGAACACCGGGGAGCTGTTTTTT
TRBV11-3	NA	TRBJ1-1	NA	12	CASSFAGGEAFF	TGTGCCAGCAGCTTTGCCGGGGGTGAAGCTTTCTTT
TRBV29-1	NA	TRBJ2-3	NA	16	CSVDGRVHPSTDTQYF	TGCAGCGTTGACGGCCGGGTTCACCCTAGCACAGATACGCAGTATTTT
TRBV10-2	NA	TRBJ1-1	few	15	CASSESYRVNTEAFF	TGCGCCAGCAGTGAGTCTTACAGGGTGAACACTGAAGCTTTCTTT
TRBV11-2	NA	TRBJ1-1	NA	11	CASGRDRQAFF	TGTGCCAGCGGCCGCGACAGGCAAGCTTTCTTT
TRBV5-1	NA	TRBJ2-7	NA	15	CASSLDVGQTYEQYF	TGCGCCAGCAGCTTGGATGTCGGACAGACCTACGAGCAGTACTTC
TRBV28	NA	TRBJ1-2	NA	14	CASSYTQGIYGYTF	TGTGCCAGCAGTTACACACAGGGTATCTATGGCTACACCTTC
TRBV5-1	TRBD2	TRBJ2-1	NA	15	CASRLAGGLYNEQFF	TGCGCCAGCAGACTAGCGGGGGGCCTCTACAATGAGCAGTTCTTC
TRBV11-2	NA	TRBJ1-2	NA	13	CASSLVGGASYTF	TGTGCCAGCAGCTTAGTTGGAGGGGCGAGCTACACCTTC
TRBV27	NA	TRBJ2-7	NA	16	CASSLGGTVSSYEQYF	TGTGCCAGCAGTTTAGGGGGGACAGTGAGCTCCTACGAGCAGTACTTC
TRBV5-1	TRBD1	TRBJ2-6	few	16	CASSPGQGWGANVLTF	TGCGCCAGCAGCCCGGGACAGGGATGGGGGGCCAACGTCCTGACTTTC
TRBV7-2	TRBD2	TRBJ2-5	NA	17	CASSYLGLAGFEETQYF	TGTGCCAGCAGCTACCTTGGACTAGCGGGATTTGAAGAGACCCAGTACTTC
TRBV30	TRBD1	TRBJ1-1	NA	15	CAWNRQGAGLAEAFF	TGTGCCTGGAATAGACAGGGGGCTGGGTTAGCTGAAGCTTTCTTT
TRBV27	TRBD1	TRBJ1-5	NA	17	CASSHRGPGTAYQPQHF	TGTGCCAGCAGCCACAGGGGCCCCGGGACAGCATATCAGCCCCAGCATTTT
TRBV4-2	NA	TRBJ1-2	NA	16	CASSQVVRGRDYGYTF	TGTGCCAGCAGCCAAGTGGTTAGGGGCCGGGACTATGGCTACACCTTC
TRBV11-2	NA	TRBJ2-3	NA	17	CASSLSLGPDGTDTQYF	TGTGCCAGCAGCTTAAGCTTGGGGCCAGATGGCACAGATACGCAGTATTTT
TRBV29-1	TRBD2	TRBJ2-1	NA	14	CSARTSGSYNEQFF	TGCAGCGCCCGGACTAGCGGGAGTTACAATGAGCAGTTCTTC
TRBV7-9	NA	TRBJ1-1	NA	15	CASSTEQGSNTEAFF	TGTGCCAGCAGCACTGAACAGGGATCGAACACTGAAGCTTTCTTT
TRBV7-9	NA	TRBJ1-1	few	14	CASSLLTSGTEAFF	TGTGCCAGCAGCTTACTCACGAGCGGCACTGAAGCTTTCTTT
TRBV12-5	TRBD2	TRBJ2-2	NA	16	CASGLGLAGNTGELFF	TGTGCTAGTGGTTTGGGACTAGCGGGGAACACCGGGGAGCTGTTTTTT
TRBV15	TRBD2	TRBJ2-1	NA	15	CATRNGGAGRFEQFF	TGTGCCACCAGGAACGGGGGGGCAGGGAGGTTTGAGCAGTTCTTC
TRBV14	TRBD1	TRBJ1-1	NA	13	CASSPTGVTEAFF	TGTGCCAGCAGCCCGACAGGGGTCACTGAAGCTTTCTTT
TRBV7-9	NA	TRBJ2-3	NA	14	CASSLVGEGDTQYF	TGTGCCAGCAGCTTAGTCGGGGAAGGAGATACGCAGTATTTT
TRBV5-1	TRBD2	TRBJ2-3	NA	16	CASSLARLAGTDTQYF	TGCGCCAGCAGCTTGGCCAGGCTAGCGGGCACAGATACGCAGTATTTT
TRBV30	TRBD2	TRBJ2-1	NA	17	CAWSKLAGGFSYNEQFF	TGTGCCTGGAGTAAACTAGCGGGAGGTTTCTCTTACAATGAGCAGTTCTTC
TRBV6-6	TRBD1	TRBJ2-7	NA	14	CASRSGTGGNEQYF	TGTGCCAGCAGGTCCGGGACAGGGGGCAACGAGCAGTACTTC
TRBV5-1	TRBD2	TRBJ2-3	NA	17	CASSTRTSGGFRDTQYF	TGCGCCAGCAGCACAAGGACTAGCGGGGGGTTCAGAGATACGCAGTATTTT
TRBV7-6	TRBD1	TRBJ2-5	NA	16	CASSLSWTGFQETQYF	TGTGCCAGTAGCTTATCGTGGACAGGGTTTCAAGAGACCCAGTACTTC
TRBV7-9	NA	TRBJ2-1	NA	14	CASSLAQGRGEQFF	TGTGCCAGCAGCTTAGCGCAGGGTCGAGGTGAGCAGTTCTTC
TRBV28	TRBD2	TRBJ2-7	once	15	CASRLAGGSSYEQYF	TGTGCCAGCAGACTAGCGGGGGGGAGCTCCTACGAGCAGTACTTC
TRBV18	TRBD1	TRBJ1-2	NA	13	CASSEDRVYGYTF	TGTGCCAGCTCAGAGGACAGGGTCTATGGCTACACCTTC
TRBV21-1	NA	TRBJ2-7	NA	14	CASHVGEAPYEQYF	TGTGCCAGCCACGTAGGGGAGGCCCCCTACGAGCAGTACTTC
TRBV19	TRBD2	TRBJ2-3	NA	17	CASSIELAGGQADTQYF	TGTGCCAGTAGTATAGAACTAGCGGGAGGGCAAGCAGATACGCAGTATTTT
TRBV4-3	NA	TRBJ1-3	once	17	CASSQDVHQRRGNTIYF	TGCGCCAGCAGCCAAGATGTTCATCAGCGGCGAGGAAACACCATATATTTT
TRBV30	TRBD2	TRBJ2-5	few	16	CAWSVRAGGIQETQYF	TGTGCCTGGAGTGTACGCGCGGGGGGGATTCAAGAGACCCAGTACTTC